This entry features one T cell receptor (beta chain) sequence. The sample is drawn from a study of OX40 agonist ivuxolimab in advanced cancers. Trimming left V 8 bases short and J 0 bases short, with 8 bases between. CDR3 size: 14 residues. Germline V CDR1 and CDR2: LNHDA, SQIVND (reference sequence). Profiled with immunoSEQ multiplex PCR; TCRdb holds only in-frame clones, not every one. The profile shows 100,000 or so clones, just over 90% of them singletons. This receptor was obtained from an adult with an advanced solid tumor such as melanoma, head and neck, liver or kidney cancer. Material: CD4+ or CD8+ T cells sorted from blood, obtained in a trial of the OX40 agonist ivuxolimab. The rearrangement uses TRBV19 and TRBJ2-6; D remains ambiguous. The CDR3 here is CASCPYSGANVLTF. In DNA form, the CDR3 reads TGTGCCAGTTGTCCTTACTCTGGGGCCAACGTCCTGACTTTC. The complete variable domain, with remaining parts taken from reference TRBV19 and TRBJ2-6, reads DGGITQSPKYLFRKEGQNVTLSCEQNLNHDAMYWYRQDPGQGLRLIYYSQIVNDFQKGDIAEGYSVSREKKESFPLTVTSAQKNPTAFYLCASCPYSGANVLTFGAGSRLTVL.